Below, 30 T cell receptor beta chains from the same sample are listed, as sequenced in a study of immune evolution from preneoplasia to lung adenocarcinoma. The method was immunoSEQ multiplex PCR; TCRdb's version includes in-frame clones alone and lacks a portion of them. The data contain around 5,500 clones, 55% to 70% of them singletons. Source material: FFPE adjacent normal lung tissue. Receptors originate from an older person with lung adenocarcinoma.

This clone was detected a few times. The V gene is TRBV7-2, the J gene TRBJ1-2; 7 bases are shared with TRBD1. Trimming at V came to 2 bases and at J to 7 bases, leaving 4 bases not matched to a gene. The germline V gene encodes CDR1 SGHTA and CDR2 FQGNSA. The CDR3 contains 13 residues. CDR3 in amino acids: CASSLTGDSGYTF. The CDR3, as DNA: TGTGCCAGCAGCTTAACAGGGGACAGTGGCTACACCTTC. The variable domain in full, completed from reference TRBV7-2 and TRBJ1-2, reads GAGVSQSPSNKVTEKGKDVELRCDPISGHTALYWYRQSLGQGLEFLIYFQGNSAPDKSGLPSDRFSAERTGGSVSTLTIQRTQQEDSAVYLCASSLTGDSGYTFGSGTRLTVV.

The V call is TRBV29-1, the J call TRBJ1-2, with D perhaps TRBD1 (5 bases). Germline CDR1 SQVTM, CDR2 ANQGSEA. The CDR3 sequence is 13 residues long. The V end lost 6 bases, the J end lost 6 bases, and 17 bases lay between the germline ends. This CDR3 reads CSVADSTVNGYTF. The CDR3 nucleotides read TGCAGCGTAGCAGATTCGACAGTAAATGGCTACACCTTC.

The rearrangement links TRBV5-1 to TRBJ1-1, with D maybe TRBD1 (5 bases). The germline V gene encodes CDR1 SGHRS and CDR2 YFSETQ. The CDR3 runs 17 residues. V shed 2 bases and J shed 0 bases, with 17 bases lying between them. CDR3 DNA sequence: TGCGCCAGCAGCTTTGGGGGTGGGCGGAACATGAACACTGAAGCTTTCTTT. It encodes CASSFGGGRNMNTEAFF.

This chain joins TRBV2 and TRBJ2-2; no clear D. Trimming shortened V by 5 bases and J by 6 bases, and 10 bases separated the two germline ends. CDR1 and CDR2 from the germline V gene are SNHLY and FYNNEI. The CDR3 sequence is 13 residues long. The CDR3: CASSPTNAGELFF. For the CDR3, the DNA is TGTGCCAGCAGTCCCACTAACGCCGGGGAGCTGTTTTTT.

The chain has TRBV2 and TRBJ1-1, with D hard to call. Between the trimmed V and J ends, which lost 7 bases and 1 base, there was a span of 10 bases. Germline V gene lookup returns CDR1 SNHLY and CDR2 FYNNEI. The CDR3 is made up of 13 amino acids. DNA of the CDR3: TGTGCCAGCAAACCCTACGCGAACACTGAAGCTTTCTTT. This codes for CASKPYANTEAFF.

This clone was detected only a few times. The chain joins TRBV2 to TRBJ2-7; D may be TRBD1 or TRBD2 (5 bases each). The CDR3 covers 12 residues. The germline CDR1 and CDR2 sequences are SNHLY and FYNNEI. V was pared by 10 bases and J by 4 bases, with 14 bases between. CDR3 sequence reads: CATETEGYEQYF. In DNA form, the CDR3 reads TGTGCCACAGAGACAGAGGGATACGAGCAGTACTTC.

Worth noting for this clone: The junction departs from germline at one end; a sequencing error may be responsible. The chain uses TRBV5-5 and TRBJ2-2; tentative D call: TRBD2 (5 bases). Germline CDR1 reads SGHKS; CDR2 reads YYEKEE (reference sequence). The CDR3 spans 14 residues. DNA for the CDR3: TGTGCCAGCACCCTGGAGAGGTACACCGGGGAGTTGTTTTTT. This codes for CASTLERYTGELFF.

The chain has TRBV4-3 and TRBJ2-7; the D is unclear. Germline V gene data show CDR1 as LGHNA and CDR2 as YSLEER. V lost 0 bases, J lost 2 bases, and 11 bases lay in between. The CDR3 runs 15 residues. The CDR3 coding sequence is TGCGCCAGCAGCCAAGATTCCCTGAATGCCTACGAGCAGTACTTC. Protein sequence: CASSQDSLNAYEQYF.

The rearrangement uses TRBV11-2 and TRBJ2-5, with TRBD2 identical over 7 bases. V gave up 2 bases and J gave up 1 base; unmatched junction bases: 4. Per the germline V gene, CDR1 is SGHAT and CDR2 is FQNNGV. The CDR3 extends over 15 amino acids. The chain's CDR3 is CASSLTSAPQETQYF. The CDR3, as DNA: TGTGCCAGCAGCTTAACTAGCGCGCCCCAAGAGACCCAGTACTTC. The variable domain in full, with the rest retrieved from reference TRBV11-2 and TRBJ2-5, is EAGVAQSPRYKIIEKRQSVAFWCNPISGHATLYWYQQILGQGPKLLIQFQNNGVVDDSQLPKDRFSAERLKGVDSTLKIQPAKLEDSAVYLCASSLTSAPQETQYFGPGTRLLVL.

This CDR3 reads CASSLGSWDLPLEAFF. The CDR3 nucleotides read TGTGCCAGCAGCCTTGGCAGCTGGGATCTTCCTCTTGAAGCTTTCTTT. The chain joins TRBV7-9 to TRBJ1-1; unclear D gene. Germline V CDR1 and CDR2: SEHNR, FQNEAQ (reference sequence). V gave up 5 bases and J gave up 7 bases, with 23 bases separating them. The CDR3 length is 16 residues.

The chain uses TRBV6-5 and TRBJ2-7; 12 nucleotides match TRBD2. Germline CDR1 and CDR2: MNHEY and SVGAGI. The CDR3 is 15 residues long. Trimming at V came to 9 bases and at J to 4 bases, leaving 10 bases not matched to a gene. For the CDR3, the DNA is TGTGCCAGTTCCAACCCACTAGCGGGAGGATACGAGCAGTACTTC. Translated: CASSNPLAGGYEQYF.

Only one count was recorded for this clone. The chain uses TRBV7-9 and TRBJ2-3; TRBD2 matches at 8 bases. The CDR3 contains 15 residues. J lost 0 bases, V lost 5 bases, and 4 bases had no gene match. Per the germline V gene, CDR1 is SEHNR and CDR2 is FQNEAQ (reference sequence). CDR3 region: CASSPGGGSTDTQYF. CDR3 sequence (DNA): TGTGCCAGCAGCCCGGGAGGGGGTAGCACAGATACGCAGTATTTT.

This clone was counted once. The V and J genes are TRBV25-1 and TRBJ2-2, with D possibly TRBD2 on 7 matching bases. The germline gives CDR1 MGHDK, CDR2 SYGVNS. CDR3 length: 13 amino acids. Trimming removed 7 bases at V and 7 bases at J, with 13 bases between. The CDR3: CASTAGAVGELFF. CDR3 in DNA: TGTGCCAGCACGGCGGGGGCAGTCGGGGAGCTGTTTTTT.

This chain uses TRBV11-2 with TRBJ2-5; D gene ambiguous. The CDR3 runs 18 residues. Germline V gene data show CDR1 as SGHAT and CDR2 as FQNNGV. V lost 4 bases and J 0 bases, leaving 21 bases between the germline ends. DNA of the CDR3: TGTGCCAGCAGCTCCAAACGGCTTGGTCGGGTGTACCAAGAGACCCAGTACTTC. Translating it yields CASSSKRLGRVYQETQYF.

By its share, this clone is large. The chain combines TRBV12-5 with TRBJ2-3, with TRBD1 identical over 9 bases. This CDR3 has 15 amino acids. Germline trimming cut 1 base from V and 4 bases from J; bases unmatched to any gene: 3. Germline CDR1 reads LGHNT; CDR2 reads FRNRAP. CDR3 sequence: CASGLGTGVADTQYF. For the CDR3, the DNA is TGTGCTAGTGGTTTGGGGACAGGGGTAGCAGATACGCAGTATTTT.

The chain employs TRBV5-1 and TRBJ1-5; the D is unclear. Germline CDR1 reads SGHRS; CDR2 reads YFSETQ. V lost 0 bases and J 7 bases, leaving 8 bases between the germline ends. The CDR3 extends over 13 amino acids. The CDR3 bases are TGCGCCAGCAGCTTGGGCACCGACCAGCCCCAGCATTTT. Encoded protein: CASSLGTDQPQHF.

This chain uses TRBV25-1 with TRBJ1-1; 9 nucleotides line up with TRBD1. The CDR3 extends over 16 amino acids. Germline V gene sequence: CDR1 MGHDK, CDR2 SYGVNS. The V gene end was trimmed by 3 bases and the J gene end by 4 bases; junction bases not matched to a gene: 9. The CDR3 here is CASSDLQGAPGTEAFF. Here the CDR3 DNA reads TGTGCCAGCAGTGATTTACAGGGGGCGCCGGGCACTGAAGCTTTCTTT.

The gene calls are TRBV11-3 and TRBJ1-6; no definite D call. V shed 0 bases and J shed 12 bases, with 9 bases lying between them. CDR1 and CDR2 (germline): SGHNT, YENEEA. The CDR3 totals 13 residues. In nucleotides, the CDR3 is TGTGCCAGCAGCTTAGATAGGCAAGGACCCCTCCACTTT. This sequence encodes CASSLDRQGPLHF.

The table lists this clone with a count of one. V is TRBV11-2 and J is TRBJ1-1; D not resolved. The CDR3 totals 13 residues. V was trimmed by 3 bases and J by 5 bases, leaving 10 bases between them. Germline loops: CDR1 SGHAT, CDR2 FQNNGV. Here the CDR3 DNA reads TGTGCCAGCAGCTTTATGGTTTTTACTGAAGCTTTCTTT. Protein product: CASSFMVFTEAFF.

The chain has TRBV11-2 and TRBJ1-2; no firm D call. The V gene lost 1 base and the J gene lost 4 bases, with 7 bases spanning the gap. The CDR3 is 13 amino acids. Germline loops: CDR1 SGHAT, CDR2 FQNNGV. CDR3 sequence (DNA): TGTGCCAGCAGCTTAGCGGGGAGCTATGGCTACACCTTC. Residues: CASSLAGSYGYTF.

The rearrangement uses TRBV10-1 and TRBJ1-3; 10 nucleotides align to TRBD1. J gave up 5 bases and V 3 bases, and 4 bases lay outside the gene matches. The germline gives CDR1 WNHNN, CDR2 SYGVQD (reference sequence). The CDR3 is 15 residues long. CDR3 loop: CASSDSTGGRNTIYF. In DNA form, the CDR3 reads TGCGCCAGCAGTGACTCGACAGGGGGCCGAAACACCATATATTTT.

The V gene is TRBV4-3, the J gene TRBJ1-1; TRBD1 might be the D (6 bases). V was trimmed by 4 bases and J by 4 bases, leaving 13 bases between them. Germline lookup yields CDR1 LGHNA and CDR2 YSLEER. This CDR3 is built from 14 residues. The CDR3 protein is CASSPRTVFTEAFF. The CDR3 nucleotides are TGCGCCAGCAGCCCCCGGACAGTATTCACTGAAGCTTTCTTT.

In the case of this clone: At the DNA level, this CDR3 is encoded by other sequences in the same sample as well. The rearrangement uses TRBV11-2 and TRBJ2-7; D might be TRBD1 (5 bases). Trimming removed 5 bases at V and 4 bases at J, with 9 bases between. CDR3 length equals 12 residues. CDR1 and CDR2 (germline): SGHAT, FQNNGV. CDR3 sequence reads: CASSPQGYEQYF. The CDR3 DNA reads TGTGCCAGCAGCCCCCAGGGTTACGAGCAGTACTTC.

The V call is TRBV28, the J call TRBJ2-7; TRBD1 or TRBD2 may be the D gene (6 bases each). This CDR3 is built from 17 residues. Germline V gives CDR1 MDHEN, CDR2 SYDVKM. The germline V and J ends were trimmed by 2 bases and 2 bases, with 19 bases remaining between them. The CDR3 bases are TGTGCCAGCAGTTTAGCGGGACACAGCAGAAAACCCTACGAGCAGTACTTC. Residues: CASSLAGHSRKPYEQYF.

The genes are TRBV18 and TRBJ1-4, with D unresolved. Trimming stripped 2 bases from V and 3 bases from J, with 10 bases between. The CDR3 spans 15 residues. CDR1 and CDR2 (germline): KGHSH, LQKENI. For the CDR3, the DNA is TGTGCCAGCTCACCATCGGGGAACCCTAATGAAAAACTGTTTTTT. This encodes CASSPSGNPNEKLFF. Variable domain in full (rest from reference TRBV18 and TRBJ1-4): NAGVMQNPRHLVRRRGQEARLRCSPMKGHSHVYWYRQLPEEGLKFMVYLQKENIIDESGMPKERFSAEFPKEGPSILRIQQVVRGDSAAYFCASSPSGNPNEKLFFGSGTQLSVL.

This clone was picked up a small number of times. The chain recombines TRBV7-8 with TRBJ2-3, with a possible D match to TRBD2 (6 bases). The CDR3 contains 16 residues. V shed 0 bases and J shed 2 bases, with 12 bases lying between them. Per germline, CDR1 SGHVS and CDR2 FQNEAQ. The chain's CDR3 is CASSLALGGPTDTQYF. The DNA for the CDR3 is TGTGCCAGCAGCTTAGCGCTTGGAGGGCCCACAGATACGCAGTATTTT.

The V gene is TRBV7-8, the J gene TRBJ2-5; a possible D gene is TRBD2 (5 bases). This CDR3 has 19 residues. Germline CDR1 SGHVS, CDR2 FQNEAQ. The V gene lost 0 bases and the J gene lost 4 bases, with 24 bases spanning the gap. The chain's CDR3 is CASSLAGSGSPGMRETQYF. Written as DNA, the CDR3 is TGTGCCAGCAGCTTAGCGGGTAGTGGTAGCCCGGGGATGCGAGAGACCCAGTACTTC. The full variable domain, with the rest looked up from reference TRBV7-8 and TRBJ2-5, is GAGVSQSPRYKVAKRGQDVALRCDPISGHVSLFWYQQALGQGPEFLTYFQNEAQLDKSGLPSDRFFAERPEGSVSTLKIQRTQQEDSAVYLCASSLAGSGSPGMRETQYFGPGTRLLVL.

The V and J genes are TRBV21-1 and TRBJ1-5. TRBV21-1 is labeled a pseudogene. The CDR3 runs to 22 residues. CDR3 residues: CASSNGQLRQVPRSRRNQPQHF. CDR3 DNA: TGTGCCAGCAGCAATGGTCAACTACGGCAGGTGCCACGCAGTCGACGCAATCAGCCCCAGCATTTT.

This clone came up once. The V gene is TRBV29-1, the J gene TRBJ1-2; D unresolved. CDR1 and CDR2 (germline): SQVTM, ANQGSEA. With 4 bases removed from V and 5 bases from J, the gap between germline ends came to 11 bases. The CDR3 runs to 12 residues. The CDR3 DNA reads TGCAGCGTTGCGCGGCAGCATTATGGCTACACCTTC. It codes for CSVARQHYGYTF.

This sequence joins TRBV7-2 and TRBJ2-1; 8 positions match TRBD2. CDR3 size: 16 residues. The V gene's germline CDR1 is SGHTA and CDR2 FQGNSA. Trimming took 4 bases from V and 5 from J; bases not matched to a gene: 10. Here the CDR3 DNA reads TGTGCCAGCAGCTCTCGGACTAGCAATGTTCACAATGAGCAGTTCTTC. Its translation: CASSSRTSNVHNEQFF.